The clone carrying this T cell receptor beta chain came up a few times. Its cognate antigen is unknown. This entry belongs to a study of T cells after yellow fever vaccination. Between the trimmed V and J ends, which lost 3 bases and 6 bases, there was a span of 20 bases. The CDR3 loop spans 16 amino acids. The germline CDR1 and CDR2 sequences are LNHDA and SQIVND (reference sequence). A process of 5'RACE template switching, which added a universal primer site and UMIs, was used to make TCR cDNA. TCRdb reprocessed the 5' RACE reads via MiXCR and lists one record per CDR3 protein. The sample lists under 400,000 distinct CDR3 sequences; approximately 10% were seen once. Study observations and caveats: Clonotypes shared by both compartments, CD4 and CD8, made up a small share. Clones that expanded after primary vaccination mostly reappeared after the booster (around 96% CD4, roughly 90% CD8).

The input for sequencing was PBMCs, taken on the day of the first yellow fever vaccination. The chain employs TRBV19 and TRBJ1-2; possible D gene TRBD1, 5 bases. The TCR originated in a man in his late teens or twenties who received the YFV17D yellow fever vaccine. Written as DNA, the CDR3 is TGTGCCAGTAGTATCCCCGCAAGGACGGGGCCGAATGGCTACACCTTC. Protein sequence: CASSIPARTGPNGYTF.